These T cell receptor beta chains were read from a single sample in a study of blood T cell repertoires in COVID-19. Here immunoSEQ multiplex PCR was the method, and the copy in TCRdb shows in-frame clones only, minus some. The data hold around 300,000 clones, with approximately 81% observed a single time. The specimen was PBMCs or T cells enriched from blood (not recorded which). These receptors originate from a woman in her 50s who had recovered from COVID-19. The CDR3 runs from the conserved cysteine through the conserved F or W. D genes are given only for firm matches. Some rows have no size entry. The others give once, few or many, or a class for an expanded clone.

v_gene	j_gene	abundance	d_gene	CDR3aa	CDR3nt
TRBV25-1	TRBJ2-5	.	.	CASRGGSGETQYF	TGTGCCAGCAGAGGGGGATCCGGAGAGACCCAGTACTTC
TRBV27	TRBJ1-2	.	.	CASSNDRFYGYTF	TGTGCCAGCAGTAATGACAGATTCTATGGCTACACCTTC
TRBV7-9	TRBJ2-5	.	TRBD2	CASTVAGSGETQYF	TGTGCCAGCACCGTAGCGGGGTCTGGCGAGACCCAGTACTTC
TRBV2	TRBJ2-2	.	.	CASSEYGGDAGELFF	TGTGCCAGCAGTGAATACGGGGGAGACGCCGGGGAGCTGTTTTTT
TRBV15	TRBJ1-2	.	TRBD1	CATSRSRDRGNYGYTF	TGTGCCACCAGCAGGTCCAGGGACAGGGGGAACTATGGCTACACCTTC
TRBV13	TRBJ2-3	.	.	CASWSSGTTDTQYF	TGTGCCAGCTGGAGTAGCGGAACCACAGATACGCAGTATTTT
TRBV5-6	TRBJ1-3	.	.	CASSLASSGPRNTIYF	TGTGCCAGCAGCTTGGCCTCTTCAGGCCCCCGAAACACCATATATTTT
TRBV28	TRBJ2-2	.	.	CASSRPLGAGELFF	TGTGCCAGCAGCCGACCACTAGGCGCCGGGGAGCTGTTTTTT
TRBV4-1	TRBJ1-4	.	TRBD1	CASSLTGGGMANEKLFF	TGCGCCAGCAGCCTTACAGGGGGAGGAATGGCTAATGAAAAACTGTTTTTT
TRBV30	TRBJ2-3	.	TRBD2	CAWSAGTSGGDTQYF	TGTGCCTGGAGCGCCGGGACTAGCGGGGGGGATACGCAGTATTTT
TRBV10-1	TRBJ1-6	few	.	CASSEFKGGSSYNSPLHF	TGCGCCAGCAGTGAATTTAAGGGGGGGAGCTCCTATAATTCACCCCTCCACTTT
TRBV18	TRBJ2-7	.	TRBD1	CASSPRTGTYEQYF	TGTGCCAGCTCACCGCGGACAGGTACCTACGAGCAGTACTTC
TRBV5-4	TRBJ2-5	.	TRBD2	CASSREGAETETQYF	TGTGCCAGCAGCCGGGAGGGAGCGGAGACCGAGACCCAGTACTTC
TRBV6-6	TRBJ2-7	once	.	CATAGTYEQYF	TGTGCCACCGCGGGGACCTACGAGCAGTACTTC
TRBV7-6	TRBJ2-1	few	.	CASSLSRNEQFF	TGTGCCAGCAGCTTATCTCGGAATGAGCAGTTCTTC
TRBV6-1	TRBJ2-7	.	TRBD2	CASSEAAGGSYEQYF	TGTGCCAGCAGTGAAGCGGCGGGGGGGTCTTACGAGCAGTACTTC
TRBV6-5	TRBJ2-7	many	TRBD2	CASSGTSGREQYF	TGTGCCAGCAGCGGGACTAGCGGGCGCGAGCAGTACTTC
TRBV29-1	TRBJ2-5	.	.	CSVIQESETQYF	TGCAGCGTGATACAGGAGTCAGAGACCCAGTACTTC
TRBV10-1	TRBJ2-2	.	TRBD1	CASSRRGPNTGELFF	TGCGCCAGCAGCCGCAGGGGGCCAAACACCGGGGAGCTGTTTTTT
TRBV12-5	TRBJ2-7	.	.	CASGLARGFYEQYF	TGTGCTAGTGGTTTGGCCAGGGGATTCTACGAGCAGTACTTC
TRBV5-1	TRBJ2-7	.	TRBD1	CASRIQGATYEQYF	TGCGCCAGCAGAATACAGGGGGCTACCTACGAGCAGTACTTC
TRBV19	TRBJ1-5	once	.	CASIDRPNQPQHF	TGTGCCAGTATTGACAGACCGAATCAGCCCCAGCATTTT
TRBV5-1	TRBJ1-1	.	TRBD1	CASSLGDRLNTEAFF	TGCGCCAGCAGCTTGGGGGACAGACTGAACACTGAAGCTTTCTTT
TRBV5-6	TRBJ2-1	.	TRBD2	CASSLGTSSYNEQFF	TGTGCCAGCAGCTTGGGGACTAGCAGTTACAATGAGCAGTTCTTC
TRBV12-3/TRBV12-4	TRBJ1-6	.	.	CASSTLYNSPLHF	TGTGCCAGCAGTACTCTTTATAATTCACCCCTCCACTTT
TRBV10-2	TRBJ1-4	.	TRBD1	CASSELFLSGTGDREKLFF	TGCGCCAGCAGTGAGCTTTTTTTGAGTGGGACAGGGGATCGTGAAAAACTGTTTTTT
TRBV2	TRBJ1-2	.	.	CASSIHSGNNYGYTF	TGTGCCAGCAGCATACACTCAGGGAATAACTATGGCTACACCTTC
TRBV30	TRBJ1-2	.	TRBD1	CAWSRDRAADGYTF	TGTGCCTGGAGTAGGGACAGGGCGGCGGATGGCTACACCTTC
TRBV19	TRBJ2-7	.	TRBD2	CASRPTSGGLYEQYF	TGTGCCAGTCGACCCACTAGCGGAGGGCTCTACGAGCAGTACTTC
TRBV12-5	TRBJ1-6	.	.	CASGLTENSPLHF	TGTGCTAGTGGTTTGACAGAGAATTCACCCCTCCACTTT
TRBV24-1	TRBJ2-2	.	.	CATSEGWAGELFF	TGTGCCACCAGTGAGGGTTGGGCAGGGGAGCTGTTTTTT
TRBV5-1	TRBJ1-6	.	.	CASSLETGPLHF	TGCGCCAGCAGCTTGGAGACGGGGCCCCTCCACTTT
TRBV9	TRBJ2-3	.	TRBD2	CASSSGEYTDTQYF	TGTGCCAGCAGTAGCGGGGAGTACACAGATACGCAGTATTTT
TRBV12-3/TRBV12-4	TRBJ1-1	once	.	CASTVGGWTEAFF	TGTGCCAGCACCGTGGGGGGATGGACTGAAGCTTTCTTT
TRBV18	TRBJ1-5	.	TRBD1	CASSPRGQGTQPQHF	TGTGCCAGCTCACCACGGGGACAGGGTACTCAGCCCCAGCATTTT
TRBV6-1	TRBJ2-7	.	TRBD2	CASSARPGLATYEQYF	TGTGCCAGCAGTGCCCGACCGGGACTAGCGACATACGAGCAGTACTTC
TRBV30	TRBJ1-6	.	.	CACRLLAGRSPNSPLHF	TGTGCCTGCCGCCTCTTGGCAGGCAGATCTCCGAATTCACCCCTCCACTTT
TRBV5-1	TRBJ1-1	.	TRBD1	CASSRGQGLAEAFF	TGCGCCAGCAGCAGGGGACAGGGGTTGGCTGAAGCTTTCTTT
TRBV19	TRBJ2-5	.	TRBD1	CASSGTVQETQYF	TGTGCCAGTAGCGGGACAGTCCAAGAGACCCAGTACTTC
TRBV2	TRBJ2-1	.	.	CASTYHNNEQFF	TGTGCCAGCACCTACCATAACAATGAGCAGTTCTTC
TRBV27	TRBJ2-5	.	TRBD1	CASSFVTGGGETQYF	TGTGCCAGCAGTTTTGTGACAGGGGGCGGTGAGACCCAGTACTTC
TRBV2	TRBJ1-2	.	TRBD1	CASRDRGDYGYTF	TGTGCCAGCAGGGACAGGGGAGACTATGGCTACACCTTC
TRBV30	TRBJ1-3	.	.	CAWSAIGGSGNTIYF	TGTGCCTGGAGTGCAATAGGGGGCTCTGGAAACACCATATATTTT
TRBV6-1	TRBJ1-2	.	.	CASSQAGSRFSNYGYTF	TGTGCCAGCAGTCAAGCCGGGTCACGATTCTCTAACTATGGCTACACCTTC
TRBV5-4	TRBJ1-6	.	TRBD1	CASSLGQGFNSPLHF	TGTGCCAGCAGCTTGGGACAGGGGTTCAATTCACCCCTCCACTTT
TRBV2	TRBJ2-3	few	.	CASSETGIESDTQYF	TGTGCCAGCAGTGAAACGGGAATAGAATCAGATACGCAGTATTTT
TRBV13	TRBJ2-7	.	.	CASSDTNSYEQYF	TGTGCCAGCAGCGATACAAACTCCTACGAGCAGTACTTC
TRBV27	TRBJ2-7	.	TRBD2	CASSLPSGGRQYF	TGTGCCAGCAGTTTACCTAGCGGGGGTCGGCAGTACTTC
TRBV2	TRBJ1-3	.	.	CASSGARSGNTIYF	TGTGCCAGCAGTGGTGCCCGGTCAGGAAACACCATATATTTT
TRBV5-4	TRBJ1-5	once	.	CASSLGGGDSNQPQHF	TGTGCCAGCAGCTTGGGTGGCGGGGATAGCAATCAGCCCCAGCATTTT
TRBV25-1	TRBJ2-2	.	TRBD2	CASTQTGGPNTGELFF	TGTGCCAGCACTCAAACGGGGGGGCCGAACACCGGGGAGCTGTTTTTT
TRBV10-3	TRBJ1-5	.	.	CAISESGRDNQPQHF	TGTGCCATCAGTGAGTCCGGCAGGGACAATCAGCCCCAGCATTTT
TRBV7-2	TRBJ2-7	.	TRBD2	CASSLALVAGSEQYF	TGTGCCAGCAGCTTAGCTTTGGTAGCGGGATCCGAGCAGTACTTC
TRBV6-6	TRBJ2-7	.	TRBD2	CASSYQTSGIYEQYF	TGTGCCAGCAGTTACCAGACTAGCGGGATTTACGAGCAGTACTTC
TRBV3-1/TRBV3-2	TRBJ1-2	.	.	CASSPRESRWGYTF	TGTGCCAGCAGCCCCCGGGAGTCCCGCTGGGGCTACACCTTC